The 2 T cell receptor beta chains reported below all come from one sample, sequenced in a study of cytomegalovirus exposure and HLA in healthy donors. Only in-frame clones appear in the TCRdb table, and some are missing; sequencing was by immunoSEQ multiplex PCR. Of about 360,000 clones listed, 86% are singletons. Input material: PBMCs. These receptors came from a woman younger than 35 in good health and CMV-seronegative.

The CDR3 DNA sequence: TGCGCCAGCAGCGAGGACAGAGCCTACGAGCAGTACTTC. Residues: CASSEDRAYEQYF. V gene TRBV10-1 combines with J gene TRBJ2-7; D perhaps matches TRBD1 (6 bases). The germline V gene has CDR1 WNHNN and CDR2 SYGVQD (reference sequence). The CDR3 covers 13 residues. Trimming shortened V by 6 bases and J by 2 bases, and 11 bases separated the two germline ends.

The CDR3 sequence is CASSLLYYEQYF. The CDR3 DNA sequence: TGTGCCAGCAGCTTACTTTACTACGAGCAGTACTTC. The chain couples TRBV7-8 to TRBJ2-7; D gene unclear. The V end lost 2 bases, the J end lost 3 bases, and 5 bases lay between the germline ends. The CDR3 totals 12 residues. The germline CDR1 and CDR2 sequences are SGHVS and FQNEAQ.